The following is a TCR beta chain sequence with its context. Its antigen remains unidentified. This sample stems from a study of cytomegalovirus exposure and HLA in healthy donors. General observations from the study: Most CMV-associated TCR beta chains appeared HLA-restricted in a later analysis.

The ends were cut back, 1 base at V and 6 bases at J, with 10 bases in the middle. This CDR3 has 13 amino acids. The germline V gene has CDR1 SGHAT and CDR2 FQNNGV. PCR amplification relied on 60 Vbeta primers (plus 13 Jbeta primers). Sequencing was performed with immunoSEQ multiplex PCR; in TCRdb, only in-frame clones are kept and a portion is missing. The sample gives over 150,000 clones, approximately 84% of which show up once; roughly 0.38% is in the top ten. The clonotype comes from a boy younger than 10 in good health and CMV-seronegative. The sample comprised PBMCs. The gene calls are TRBV11-2 and TRBJ2-7, with a possible D match to TRBD1 (6 bases). The CDR3 DNA follows: TGTGCCAGCAGCTTAGGAGGGGGTTCCGAGCAGTACTTC. Protein product: CASSLGGGSEQYF.